These 3 T cell receptor beta chains came from one sample sequenced in a study of T-cell reconstitution after alpha-beta-depleted transplantation in children. The library targeted TCRbeta and was prepared with unique molecular identifiers. TCRdb independently ran MiXCR on the PCR reads; one entry per CDR3 protein. The sample carries approximately 490,000 distinct CDR3 sequences, around 13% recorded once. Sequencing used PBMCs from the stem cell graft donor, obtained from the stem cell graft. The receptor source for this set is a human donor who donated a stem cell graft to a child with combined immunodeficiency.

At least ten counts were recorded for this clonotype. This rearrangement joins TRBV12-3 or TRBV12-4 to TRBJ2-5; D is unclear. The V gene lost 8 bases and the J gene lost 3 bases, with 10 bases spanning the gap. The CDR3 runs to 12 residues. This CDR3 is CASSLTKETQYF. The DNA for the CDR3 is TGTGCCAGCTCACTGACGAAAGAGACCCAGTACTTC.

Only a few counts were recorded for this clonotype. V gene TRBV9 combines with J gene TRBJ2-3; the D gene is possibly TRBD1 (6 bases). Between the trimmed V and J ends, which lost 0 bases and 0 bases, there was a span of 14 bases. CDR1 SGDLS and CDR2 YYNGEE come from the germline V gene. The CDR3 is 17 amino acids. The CDR3 bases are TGTGCCAGCAGCGTAGCTCGGGACACCGCTAGCACAGATACGCAGTATTTT. Translating it yields CASSVARDTASTDTQYF.

The rearrangement joins TRBV7-2 to TRBJ2-5; 7 nucleotides align to TRBD2. The J segment lost 12 bases and the V segment lost 4 bases, leaving 8 bases of the junction unmatched. Germline V gene lookup returns CDR1 SGHTA and CDR2 FQGNSA. The CDR3 covers 12 residues. CDR3 coding DNA: TGTGCCAGCAGCTCACGGGACTACGGAAAGTACTTC. It codes for CASSSRDYGKYF.